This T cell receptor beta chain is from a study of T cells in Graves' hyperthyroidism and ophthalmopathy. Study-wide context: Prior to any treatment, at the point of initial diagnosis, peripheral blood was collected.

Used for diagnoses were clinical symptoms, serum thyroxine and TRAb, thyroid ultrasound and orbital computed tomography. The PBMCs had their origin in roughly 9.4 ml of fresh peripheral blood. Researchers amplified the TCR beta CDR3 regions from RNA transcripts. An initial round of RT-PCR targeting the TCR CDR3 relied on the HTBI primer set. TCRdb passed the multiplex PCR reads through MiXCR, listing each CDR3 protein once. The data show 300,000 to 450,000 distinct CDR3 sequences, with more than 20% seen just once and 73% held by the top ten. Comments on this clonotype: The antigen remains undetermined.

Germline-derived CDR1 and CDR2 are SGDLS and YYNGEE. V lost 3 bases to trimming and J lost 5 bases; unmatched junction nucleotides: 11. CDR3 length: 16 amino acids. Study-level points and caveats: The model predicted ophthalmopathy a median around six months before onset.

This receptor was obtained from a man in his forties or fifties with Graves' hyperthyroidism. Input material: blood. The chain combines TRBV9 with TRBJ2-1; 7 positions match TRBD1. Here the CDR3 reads CASSATGTDANNEQFF. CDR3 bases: TGTGCCAGCAGCGCCACCGGGACAGACGCTAACAATGAGCAGTTCTTC.